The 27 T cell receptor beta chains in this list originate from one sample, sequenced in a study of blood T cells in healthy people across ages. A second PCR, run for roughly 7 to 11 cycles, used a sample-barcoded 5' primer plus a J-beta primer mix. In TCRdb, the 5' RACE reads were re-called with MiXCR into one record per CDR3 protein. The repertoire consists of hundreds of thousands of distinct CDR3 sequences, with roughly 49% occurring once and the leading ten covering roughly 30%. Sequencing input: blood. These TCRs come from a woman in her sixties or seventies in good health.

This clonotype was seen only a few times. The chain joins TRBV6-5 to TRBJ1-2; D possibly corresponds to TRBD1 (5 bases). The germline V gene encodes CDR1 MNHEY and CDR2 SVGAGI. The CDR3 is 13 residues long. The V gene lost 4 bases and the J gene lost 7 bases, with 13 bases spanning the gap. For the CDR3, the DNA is TGTGCCAGCAGTTCTGACAGCGATCCTGGCTACACCTTC. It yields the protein CASSSDSDPGYTF.

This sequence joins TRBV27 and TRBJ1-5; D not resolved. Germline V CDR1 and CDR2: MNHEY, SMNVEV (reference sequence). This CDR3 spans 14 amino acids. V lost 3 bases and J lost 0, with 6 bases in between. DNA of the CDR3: TGTGCCAGCAGTTTTTCCTATAGCAATCAGCCCCAGCATTTT. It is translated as CASSFSYSNQPQHF.

The CDR3 loop reads CASSSNRDRENIQYF. The CDR3 nucleotides are TGTGCCAGCAGCTCAAACCGGGACAGGGAAAACATTCAGTACTTC. This chain joins TRBV6-6 and TRBJ2-4; TRBD1 matches at 9 bases. This CDR3 is 15 amino acids long. Trimming removed 6 bases from V and 5 bases from J; junction bases left unmatched: 8. Germline V gives CDR1 MNHNY, CDR2 SVGAGI (reference sequence).

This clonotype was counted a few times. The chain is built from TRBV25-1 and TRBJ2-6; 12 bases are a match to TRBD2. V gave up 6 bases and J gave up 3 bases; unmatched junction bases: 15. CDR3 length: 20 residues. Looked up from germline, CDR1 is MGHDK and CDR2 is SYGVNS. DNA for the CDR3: TGTGCCAGCAGCCCCAAATTACTAGCGGGAGGTTTCGGTGGGGCCAACGTCCTGACTTTC. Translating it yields CASSPKLLAGGFGGANVLTF.

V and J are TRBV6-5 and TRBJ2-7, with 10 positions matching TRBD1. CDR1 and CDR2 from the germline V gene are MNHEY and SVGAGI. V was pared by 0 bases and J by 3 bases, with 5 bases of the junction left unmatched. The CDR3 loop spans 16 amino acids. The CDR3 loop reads CASSYSGTGEDYEQYF. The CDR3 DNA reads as TGTGCCAGCAGTTACTCCGGGACAGGGGAAGACTACGAGCAGTACTTC.

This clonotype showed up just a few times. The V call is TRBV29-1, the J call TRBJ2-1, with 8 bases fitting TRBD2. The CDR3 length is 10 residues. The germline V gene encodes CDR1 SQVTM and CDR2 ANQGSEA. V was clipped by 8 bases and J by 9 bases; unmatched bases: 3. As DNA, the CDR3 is TGCAGCACTAGCGGATGTGAGCAGTTCTTC. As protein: CSTSGCEQFF.

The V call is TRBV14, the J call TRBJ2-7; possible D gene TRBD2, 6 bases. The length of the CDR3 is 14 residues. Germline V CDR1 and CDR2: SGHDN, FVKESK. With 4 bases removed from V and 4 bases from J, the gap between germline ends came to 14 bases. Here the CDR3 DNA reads TGTGCCAGCAGCCGAGATACTCGGGGGTACGAGCAGTACTTC. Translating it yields CASSRDTRGYEQYF.

CDR3 residues: CSAPGGPNEQFF. In DNA form, the CDR3 reads TGCAGTGCCCCCGGGGGGCCGAATGAGCAGTTCTTC. The chain couples TRBV20-1 to TRBJ2-1; D is possibly TRBD2 (7 bases). The CDR3 covers 12 residues. V lost 6 bases to trimming and J lost 7 bases, with 13 bases between them. The germline V gene has CDR1 DFQATT and CDR2 SNEGSKA (reference sequence).

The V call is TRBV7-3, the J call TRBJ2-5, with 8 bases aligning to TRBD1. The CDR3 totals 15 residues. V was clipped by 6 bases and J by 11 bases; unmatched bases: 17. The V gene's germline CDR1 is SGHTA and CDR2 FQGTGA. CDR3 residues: CASSFRQGRDNEQYF. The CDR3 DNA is TGTGCCAGCAGTTTCAGACAGGGGCGCGACAATGAGCAGTACTTC. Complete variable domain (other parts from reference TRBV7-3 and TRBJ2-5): GAGVSQTPSNKVTEKGKYVELRCDPISGHTALYWYRQSLGQGPEFLIYFQGTGAADDSGLPNDRFFAVRPEGSVSTLKIQRTERGDSAVYLCASSFRQGRDNEQYFGPGTRLLVL.

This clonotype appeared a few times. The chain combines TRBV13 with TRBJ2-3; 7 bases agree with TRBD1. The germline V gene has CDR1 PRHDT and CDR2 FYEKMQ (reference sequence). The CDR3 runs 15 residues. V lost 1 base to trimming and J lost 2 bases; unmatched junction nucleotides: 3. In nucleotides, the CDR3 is TGTGCCAGCAGCTTAGTTGGGACAGTCACAGATACGCAGTATTTT. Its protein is CASSLVGTVTDTQYF.

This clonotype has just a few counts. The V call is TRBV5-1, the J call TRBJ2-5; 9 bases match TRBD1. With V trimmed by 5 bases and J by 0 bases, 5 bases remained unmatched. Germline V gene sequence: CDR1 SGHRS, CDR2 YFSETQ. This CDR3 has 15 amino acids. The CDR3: CASRYRDRDQETQYF. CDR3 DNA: TGCGCCAGCAGGTACCGGGACAGGGACCAAGAGACCCAGTACTTC.

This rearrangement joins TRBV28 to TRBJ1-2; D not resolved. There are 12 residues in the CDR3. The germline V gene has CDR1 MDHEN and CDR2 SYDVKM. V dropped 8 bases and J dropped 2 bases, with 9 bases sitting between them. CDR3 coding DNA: TGTGCCAGCCGGACGAGAAACTATGGCTACACCTTC. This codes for CASRTRNYGYTF.

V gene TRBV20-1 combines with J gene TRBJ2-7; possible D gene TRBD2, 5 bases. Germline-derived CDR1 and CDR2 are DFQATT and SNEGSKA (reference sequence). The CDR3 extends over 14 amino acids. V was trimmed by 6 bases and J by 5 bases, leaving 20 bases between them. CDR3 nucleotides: TGCAGTGCAGTCCGCACTAGGATCCCCCACGAGCAGTACTTC. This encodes CSAVRTRIPHEQYF.

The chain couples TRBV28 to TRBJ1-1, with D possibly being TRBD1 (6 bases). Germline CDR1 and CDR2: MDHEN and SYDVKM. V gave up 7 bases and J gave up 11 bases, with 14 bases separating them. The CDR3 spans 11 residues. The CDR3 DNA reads TGTGCCAGCACCCTCACAGGGAGGGCTTTCTTT. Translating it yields CASTLTGRAFF.

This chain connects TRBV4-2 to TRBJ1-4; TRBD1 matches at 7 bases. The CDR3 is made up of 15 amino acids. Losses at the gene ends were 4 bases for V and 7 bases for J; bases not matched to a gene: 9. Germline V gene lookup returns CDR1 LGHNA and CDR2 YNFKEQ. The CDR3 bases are TGTGCCAGCAGCCGGAGCAGAACAGGGGCTGAAAAACTGTTTTTT. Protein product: CASSRSRTGAEKLFF.

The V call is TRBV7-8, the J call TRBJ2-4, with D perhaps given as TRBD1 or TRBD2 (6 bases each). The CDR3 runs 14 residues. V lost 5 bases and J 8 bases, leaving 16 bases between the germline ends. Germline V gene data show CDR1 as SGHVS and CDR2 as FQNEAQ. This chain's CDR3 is CASSPGAISDIQYF. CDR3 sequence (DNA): TGTGCCAGCAGCCCGGGGGCCATTTCGGACATTCAGTACTTC.

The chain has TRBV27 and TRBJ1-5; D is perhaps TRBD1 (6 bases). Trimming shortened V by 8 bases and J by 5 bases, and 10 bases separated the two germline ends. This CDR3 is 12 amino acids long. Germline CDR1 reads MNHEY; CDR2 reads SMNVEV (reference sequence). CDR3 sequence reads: CASGDRYQPQHF. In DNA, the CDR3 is TGTGCCAGCGGCGACAGGTATCAGCCCCAGCATTTT.

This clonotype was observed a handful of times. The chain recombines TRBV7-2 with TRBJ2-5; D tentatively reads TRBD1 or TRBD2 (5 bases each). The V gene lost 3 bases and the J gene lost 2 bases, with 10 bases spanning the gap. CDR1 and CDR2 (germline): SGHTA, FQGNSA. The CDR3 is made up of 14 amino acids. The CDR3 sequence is CASSFSWGQETQYF. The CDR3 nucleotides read TGTGCCAGCAGCTTCTCTTGGGGGCAAGAGACCCAGTACTTC.

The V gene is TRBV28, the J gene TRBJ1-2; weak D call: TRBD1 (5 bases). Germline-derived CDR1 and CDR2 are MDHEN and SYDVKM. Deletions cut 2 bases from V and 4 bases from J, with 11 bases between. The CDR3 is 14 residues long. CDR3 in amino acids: CASSLVGDPYGYTF. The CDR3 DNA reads TGTGCCAGCAGTTTAGTGGGGGATCCCTATGGCTACACCTTC.

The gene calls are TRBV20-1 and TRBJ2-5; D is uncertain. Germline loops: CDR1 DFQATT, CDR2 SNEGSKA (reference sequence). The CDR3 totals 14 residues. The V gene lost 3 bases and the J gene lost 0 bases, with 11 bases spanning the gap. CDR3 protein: CSASPLQYQETQYF. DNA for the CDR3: TGCAGTGCTAGTCCACTCCAGTACCAAGAGACCCAGTACTTC.

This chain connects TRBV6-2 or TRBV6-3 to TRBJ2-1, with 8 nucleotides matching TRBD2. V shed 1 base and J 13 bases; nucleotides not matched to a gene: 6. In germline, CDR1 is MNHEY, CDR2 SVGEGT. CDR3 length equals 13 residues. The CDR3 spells CASSYYREGTQFF. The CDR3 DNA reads TGTGCCAGCAGTTACTACCGGGAGGGGACCCAGTTCTTC.

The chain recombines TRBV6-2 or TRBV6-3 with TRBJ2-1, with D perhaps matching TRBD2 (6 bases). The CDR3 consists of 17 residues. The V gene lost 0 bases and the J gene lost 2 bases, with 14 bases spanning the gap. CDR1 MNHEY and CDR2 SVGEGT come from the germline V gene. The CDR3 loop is CASSYSITGVPYNEQFF. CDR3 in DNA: TGTGCCAGCAGTTACTCAATTACGGGAGTGCCCTACAATGAGCAGTTCTTC.

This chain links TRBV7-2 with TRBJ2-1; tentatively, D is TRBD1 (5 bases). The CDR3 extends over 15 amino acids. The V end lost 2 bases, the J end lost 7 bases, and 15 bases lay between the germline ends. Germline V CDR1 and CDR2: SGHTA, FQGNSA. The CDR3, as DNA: TGTGCCAGCAGCTTAATGGCAGGGTTAGGTAATGAGCAGTTCTTC. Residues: CASSLMAGLGNEQFF.

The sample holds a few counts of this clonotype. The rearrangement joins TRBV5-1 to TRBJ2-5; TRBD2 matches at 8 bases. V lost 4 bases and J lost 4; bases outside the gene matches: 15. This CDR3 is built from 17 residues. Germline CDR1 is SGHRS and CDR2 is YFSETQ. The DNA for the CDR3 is TGCGCCAGCAGCCGCTTCACCGGGACTAGGATGGGAGAGACCCAGTACTTC. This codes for CASSRFTGTRMGETQYF. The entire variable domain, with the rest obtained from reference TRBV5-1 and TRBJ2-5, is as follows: KAGVTQTPRYLIKTRGQQVTLSCSPISGHRSVSWYQQTPGQGLQFLFEYFSETQRNKGNFPGRFSGRQFSNSRSEMNVSTLELGDSALYLCASSRFTGTRMGETQYFGPGTRLLVL.

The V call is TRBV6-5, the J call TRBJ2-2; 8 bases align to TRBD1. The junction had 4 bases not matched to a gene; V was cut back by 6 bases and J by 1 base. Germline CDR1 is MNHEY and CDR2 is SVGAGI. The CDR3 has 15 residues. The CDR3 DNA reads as TGTGCCAGCAGCACCGGGACAGGGAACACCGGGGAGCTGTTTTTT. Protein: CASSTGTGNTGELFF.

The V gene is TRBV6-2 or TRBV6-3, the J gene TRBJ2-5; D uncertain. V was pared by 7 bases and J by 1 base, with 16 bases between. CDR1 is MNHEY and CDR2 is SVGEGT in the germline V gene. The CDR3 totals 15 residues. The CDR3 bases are TGTGCCAGCACCCCGGTGATCGGCAGCCAAGAGACCCAGTACTTC. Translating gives CASTPVIGSQETQYF.

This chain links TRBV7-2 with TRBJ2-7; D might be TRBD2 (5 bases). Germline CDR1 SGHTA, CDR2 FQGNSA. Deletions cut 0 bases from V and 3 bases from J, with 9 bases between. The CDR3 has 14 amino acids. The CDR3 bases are TGTGCCAGCAGCTTAGCGGGAGACTACTACGAGCAGTACTTC. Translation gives CASSLAGDYYEQYF.